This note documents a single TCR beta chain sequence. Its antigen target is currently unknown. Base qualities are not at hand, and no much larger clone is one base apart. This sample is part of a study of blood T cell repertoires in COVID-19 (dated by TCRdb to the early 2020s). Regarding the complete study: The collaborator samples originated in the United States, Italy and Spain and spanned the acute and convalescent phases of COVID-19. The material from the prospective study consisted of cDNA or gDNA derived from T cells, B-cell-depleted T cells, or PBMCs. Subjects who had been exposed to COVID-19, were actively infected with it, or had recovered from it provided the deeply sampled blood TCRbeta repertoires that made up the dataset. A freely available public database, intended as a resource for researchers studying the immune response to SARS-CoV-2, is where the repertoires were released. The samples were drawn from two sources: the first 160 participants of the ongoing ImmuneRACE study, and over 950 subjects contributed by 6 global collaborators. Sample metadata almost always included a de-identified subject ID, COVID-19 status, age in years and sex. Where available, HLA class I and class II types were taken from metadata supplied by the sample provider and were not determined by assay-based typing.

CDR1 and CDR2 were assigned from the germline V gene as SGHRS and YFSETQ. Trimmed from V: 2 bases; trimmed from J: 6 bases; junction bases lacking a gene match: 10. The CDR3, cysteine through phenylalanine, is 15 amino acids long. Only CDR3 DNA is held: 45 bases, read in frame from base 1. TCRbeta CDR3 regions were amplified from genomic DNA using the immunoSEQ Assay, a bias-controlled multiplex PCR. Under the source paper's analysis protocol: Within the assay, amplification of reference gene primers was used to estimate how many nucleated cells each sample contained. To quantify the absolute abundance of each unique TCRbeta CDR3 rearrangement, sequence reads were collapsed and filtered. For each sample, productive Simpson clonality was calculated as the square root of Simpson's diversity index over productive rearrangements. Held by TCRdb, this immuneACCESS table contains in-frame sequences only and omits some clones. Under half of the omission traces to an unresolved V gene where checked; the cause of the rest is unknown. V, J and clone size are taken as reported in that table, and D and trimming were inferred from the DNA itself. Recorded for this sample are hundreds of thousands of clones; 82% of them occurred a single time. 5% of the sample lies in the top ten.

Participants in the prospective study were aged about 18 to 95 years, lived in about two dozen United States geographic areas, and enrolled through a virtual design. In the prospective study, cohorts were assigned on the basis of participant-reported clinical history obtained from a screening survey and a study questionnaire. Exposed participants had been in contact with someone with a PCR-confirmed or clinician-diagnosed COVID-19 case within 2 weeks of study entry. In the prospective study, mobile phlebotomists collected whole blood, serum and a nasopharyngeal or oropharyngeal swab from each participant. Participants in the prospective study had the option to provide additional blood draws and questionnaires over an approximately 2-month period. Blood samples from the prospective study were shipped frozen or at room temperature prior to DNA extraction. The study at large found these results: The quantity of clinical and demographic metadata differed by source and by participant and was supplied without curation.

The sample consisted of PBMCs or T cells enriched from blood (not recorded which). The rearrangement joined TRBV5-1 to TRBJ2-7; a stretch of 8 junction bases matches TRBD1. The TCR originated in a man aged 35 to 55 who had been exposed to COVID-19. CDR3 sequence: CASSLSGQGISEQYF. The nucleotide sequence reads TGCGCCAGCAGCTTAAGCGGACAGGGTATTAGCGAGCAGTACTTC.